These 9 T cell receptor beta chains were all obtained from the same sample, sequenced in a study of blood T cell repertoires in COVID-19. The assay was immunoSEQ multiplex PCR, and TCRdb's table has in-frame clones only and misses some. The table includes 89,000 or so clones, 86% detected once. The sequenced material came from peripheral blood. The receptors derive from a man aged 50-60 years with active COVID-19.

The V call is TRBV24-1, the J call TRBJ2-1; weak D call: TRBD2 (5 bases). The CDR3 is made up of 16 amino acids. Germline CDR1 and CDR2: KGHDR and SFDVKD. Trimming removed 4 bases at V and 0 bases at J, with 12 bases between. The CDR3 bases are TGTGCCACCAGTGAACAAGTGGGGAGCTCCTACAATGAGCAGTTCTTC. Its translation: CATSEQVGSSYNEQFF.

This chain connects TRBV29-1 to TRBJ2-5; possible D gene TRBD2, 6 bases. Germline V gives CDR1 SQVTM, CDR2 ANQGSEA. The ends were cut back, 6 bases at V and 4 bases at J, with 12 bases in the middle. This CDR3 has 12 amino acids. The CDR3 region has the DNA TGCAGCGTGGCCAGCGGGTTAGAGACCCAGTACTTC. Translation gives CSVASGLETQYF. Complete variable domain (other parts from reference TRBV29-1 and TRBJ2-5): SAVISQKPSRDICQRGTSLTIQCQVDSQVTMMFWYRQQPGQSLTLIATANQGSEATYESGFVIDKFPISRPNLTFSTLTVSNMSPEDSSIYLCSVASGLETQYFGPGTRLLVL.

The table lists this clone with a few counts. This chain uses TRBV10-3 with TRBJ2-3, with 14 bases lining up with TRBD2. The CDR3 totals 16 residues. After removal of 5 bases from V and 2 bases from J, the junction contained 3 bases not matched to a gene. Germline-derived CDR1 and CDR2 are ENHRY and SYGVKD. CDR3 sequence: CAISWTSGGNTDTQYF. DNA of the CDR3: TGTGCCATCAGTTGGACTAGCGGGGGGAACACAGATACGCAGTATTTT.

V and J are TRBV27 and TRBJ2-5; D may be TRBD2 (5 bases). V lost 6 bases and J lost 6, with 11 bases in between. This CDR3 spans 12 amino acids. Germline V gene lookup returns CDR1 MNHEY and CDR2 SMNVEV (reference sequence). The CDR3 DNA reads as TGTGCCAGCAGGGCACTAGGGCAGACCCAGTACTTC. Residues: CASRALGQTQYF.

V gene TRBV11-2 combines with J gene TRBJ1-5, with D hard to call. Germline lookup yields CDR1 SGHAT and CDR2 FQNNGV. The CDR3 has 13 residues. V was pared by 1 base and J by 5 bases, with 6 bases between. The CDR3 region is CASSLVEDQPQHF. For the CDR3, the DNA is TGTGCCAGCAGCTTAGTCGAGGATCAGCCCCAGCATTTT.

V is TRBV5-1 and J is TRBJ1-5; D is uncertain. Trimming removed 1 base at V and 10 bases at J, with 15 bases between. From germline, CDR1 is SGHRS and CDR2 YFSETQ. The CDR3 runs 14 residues. The CDR3, as DNA: TGCGCCAGCAGCTTGAATACGGGAGGAGGCCCCCAGCATTTT. It is translated as CASSLNTGGGPQHF. Drawing the rest from reference TRBV5-1 and TRBJ1-5, the complete variable domain is KAGVTQTPRYLIKTRGQQVTLSCSPISGHRSVSWYQQTPGQGLQFLFEYFSETQRNKGNFPGRFSGRQFSNSRSEMNVSTLELGDSALYLCASSLNTGGGPQHFGDGTRLSIL.

This rearrangement joins TRBV5-4 to TRBJ2-7; 8 positions agree with TRBD1. Germline assignment: CDR1 SGHNT and CDR2 YYREEE (reference sequence). The CDR3 has 12 residues. Trimming cost V 4 bases and J 11 bases; bases outside gene matches: 8. The CDR3 DNA reads as TGTGCCAGCAGCCCCCCCACAGGGGGGAAGTACTTC. Protein product: CASSPPTGGKYF.

The sample holds one count of this clone. V and J are TRBV23-1 and TRBJ2-2, with D hard to call. TRBV23-1 belongs to the ORF category, with a function that is uncertain. Between the trimmed V and J ends, which lost 9 bases and 1 base, there was a span of 18 bases. This CDR3 spans 16 amino acids. The CDR3 sequence: CASRNVLTKNTGELFF. CDR3 nucleotides: TGCGCCAGTCGAAACGTCCTCACTAAGAACACCGGGGAGCTGTTTTTT.

The count of this clone is one. The chain is built from TRBV7-2 and TRBJ2-1, with 8 bases matching TRBD1. There are 17 residues in the CDR3. After removal of 4 bases from V and 0 bases from J, the junction contained 8 bases not matched to a gene. CDR1 SGHTA and CDR2 FQGNSA come from the germline V gene. CDR3 in DNA: TGTGCCAGCAGCTCCCCCAGCAGGGGGCCCTCCTACAATGAGCAGTTCTTC. This sequence encodes CASSSPSRGPSYNEQFF.